The 3 T cell receptor beta chains below come from one sample, sequenced in a study of blood T cell repertoires in COVID-19. Produced via immunoSEQ multiplex PCR; TCRdb's table is partial and in-frame only. The table includes about 360,000 clones, 75% to 90% detected once. Sequencing was carried out using peripheral blood. These receptors originate from a woman aged 55-69 years with COVID-19, enrolled during active disease.

The V gene is TRBV4-2, the J gene TRBJ2-1, with 7 bases lining up with TRBD2. J was trimmed by 5 bases and V by 8 bases; bases with no gene match: 6. Germline V gene lookup returns CDR1 LGHNA and CDR2 YNFKEQ. The CDR3 has 13 amino acids. The CDR3 region has the DNA TGTGCCAGCGGAGGACGGGGGGACAATGAGCAGTTCTTC. This gives the protein CASGGRGDNEQFF.

Here the CDR3 DNA reads TGTGCCAGCAGAACAGGACAGGGGGCGTGGGGCTACACCTTC. Its protein is CASRTGQGAWGYTF. The rearrangement links TRBV11-2 to TRBJ1-2, with 11 bases identical to TRBD1. Germline V gives CDR1 SGHAT, CDR2 FQNNGV. Trimming took 6 bases from V and 8 from J; bases not matched to a gene: 8. There are 14 residues in the CDR3.

The gene calls are TRBV19 and TRBJ2-2; TRBD2 matches at 10 bases. The CDR3 contains 16 residues. Per the germline V gene, CDR1 is LNHDA and CDR2 is SQIVND (reference sequence). With 7 bases clipped from V and 6 bases from J, the junction kept 11 bases outside the gene matches. This CDR3 is CASTVSGLAISGELFF. As DNA, the CDR3 is TGTGCCAGTACCGTCTCGGGACTAGCGATTTCCGGGGAGCTGTTTTTT.